This T cell receptor (beta chain) was observed in a study of T cell responses to AZD1222 COVID-19 vaccine. Germline assignment: CDR1 SGHRS and CDR2 YFSETQ. V gave up 1 base and J gave up 4 bases, with 17 bases separating them. The CDR3 is 16 amino acids. TCRdb's copy holds only in-frame clones and misses some; the assay was immunoSEQ multiplex PCR. The data contain about 88,000 clones, less than 90% of them singletons. This chain connects TRBV5-1 to TRBJ1-1; no reliable D call. The clonotype originates from an adult who received the AZD1222 COVID-19 vaccine. The specimen was peripheral blood, collected 28 days after the second AZD1222 dose. CDR3: CASSLSEVHAGTEAFF. The CDR3 coding sequence is TGCGCCAGCAGCTTGAGCGAAGTGCATGCGGGCACTGAAGCTTTCTTT.